Each of the 15 T cell receptor beta chains below was sequenced from the same sample in a study of shared clonotypes between healthy human individuals. Data came from immunoSEQ multiplex PCR; TCRdb stores just in-frame clones and leaves some out. The sample contains about 1.1 million clones, about 80% of which appear only once. The sample consisted of memory CD4+ T cells from PBMCs. Indicated subset: CD45RA-negative fraction. The receptors here all came from a man aged 18 to 29 in good health. Some clones in this sample may be carry-over from other donors' samples.

In regard to this clone: The sample holds other DNA sequences that translate to the same CDR3. V usage is TRBV7-2 and J usage is TRBJ2-5, with D perhaps matching TRBD2 (5 bases). This CDR3 comprises 13 residues. V shed 6 bases and J shed 1 base, with 9 bases lying between them. The germline V gene encodes CDR1 SGHTA and CDR2 FQGNSA. The CDR3 DNA reads TGTGCCAGCAGTCGGCGGGTCCAAGAGACCCAGTACTTC. As protein: CASSRRVQETQYF.

As DNA, the CDR3 is TGTGCCAGCAGTGAGTCGGGCTGGACAGTGGACGAGCAGTACTTC. Translation: CASSESGWTVDEQYF. The chain combines TRBV2 with TRBJ2-7; tentatively, D is TRBD1 (6 bases). The germline V and J ends were trimmed by 3 bases and 5 bases, with 17 bases remaining between them. The CDR3 loop spans 15 amino acids. Germline lookup yields CDR1 SNHLY and CDR2 FYNNEI.

The chain is built from TRBV9 and TRBJ1-2; unclear D gene. Trimming took off 6 bases at V and 3 bases at J, with 18 bases between the two ends. The CDR3 runs 15 residues. Germline V gives CDR1 SGDLS, CDR2 YYNGEE. CDR3 DNA sequence: TGTGCCAGCACCCCCAGTGGGCCCGGGGACTATGGCTACACCTTC. This codes for CASTPSGPGDYGYTF.

The V call is TRBV19, the J call TRBJ2-3, with TRBD1 as a possible D gene (6 bases). The germline CDR1 and CDR2 sequences are LNHDA and SQIVND (reference sequence). The CDR3 runs 12 residues. Trimming took 6 bases from V and 6 from J, leaving 10 bases between them. The CDR3 nucleotides are TGTGCCAGTAGCCCTACAGGGGATACGCAGTATTTT. Its translation: CASSPTGDTQYF. The full variable domain, completed using reference TRBV19 and TRBJ2-3, is DGGITQSPKYLFRKEGQNVTLSCEQNLNHDAMYWYRQDPGQGLRLIYYSQIVNDFQKGDIAEGYSVSREKKESFPLTVTSAQKNPTAFYLCASSPTGDTQYFGPGTRLTVL.

The V and J genes are TRBV5-1 and TRBJ1-2; 8 bases are a match to TRBD1. The CDR3 consists of 13 residues. From germline, CDR1 is SGHRS and CDR2 YFSETQ. V was pared by 4 bases and J by 5 bases, with 4 bases of the junction left unmatched. CDR3 sequence (DNA): TGCGCCAGCAGCATGGACAGGGAATATGGCTACACCTTC. It specifies CASSMDREYGYTF.

This chain joins TRBV25-1 and TRBJ1-4; TRBD1 might be the D (5 bases). Germline V gene data show CDR1 as MGHDK and CDR2 as SYGVNS. CDR3 size: 13 residues. V was shortened by 4 bases and J by 8 bases, with 11 bases between the two germline ends. The CDR3 DNA is TGTGCCAGCAGTGTCCCAGGGCTGGAAAAACTGTTTTTT. This gives the protein CASSVPGLEKLFF. Full variable domain (outside the CDR3, taken from reference TRBV25-1 and TRBJ1-4): EADIYQTPRYLVIGTGKKITLECSQTMGHDKMYWYQQDPGMELHLIHYSYGVNSTEKGDLSSESTVSRIRTEHFPLTLESARPSHTSQYLCASSVPGLEKLFFGSGTQLSVL.

V is TRBV5-1 and J is TRBJ2-3; 8 bases fit TRBD1. This CDR3 comprises 16 residues. With 6 bases clipped from V and 2 bases from J, the junction kept 11 bases outside the gene matches. Germline CDR1 reads SGHRS; CDR2 reads YFSETQ. The CDR3 is CASKLSGGPSTDTQYF. CDR3 nucleotide sequence: TGCGCCAGCAAATTATCAGGGGGCCCTTCCACAGATACGCAGTATTTT.

This rearrangement joins TRBV2 to TRBJ1-4, with D unresolved. Germline lookup yields CDR1 SNHLY and CDR2 FYNNEI. This CDR3 has 15 residues. Trimming took 6 bases from V and 0 from J, leaving 11 bases between them. CDR3 in amino acids: CASRGSSSTNEKLFF. DNA of the CDR3: TGTGCCAGCAGGGGGTCGAGCTCAACTAATGAAAAACTGTTTTTT.

V is TRBV27 and J is TRBJ2-3; perhaps TRBD2 as D (6 bases). Germline V gene lookup returns CDR1 MNHEY and CDR2 SMNVEV (reference sequence). Trimming shortened V by 4 bases and J by 7 bases, and 21 bases separated the two germline ends. The CDR3 contains 16 residues. For the CDR3, the DNA is TGTGCCAGCAGTTCCTATAGCGGAGGCAAGGTGAATACGCAGTATTTT. Protein sequence: CASSSYSGGKVNTQYF.

V usage is TRBV25-1 and J usage is TRBJ2-3; 7 bases align to TRBD1. Germline V gene lookup returns CDR1 MGHDK and CDR2 SYGVNS. The CDR3 runs to 18 residues. V trimming: 11 bases; J trimming: 2 bases; junction bases outside the gene matches: 22. The CDR3 reads CAPSRDTLKGASTDTQYF. CDR3 coding DNA: TGTGCCCCCAGCCGGGACACCCTCAAGGGGGCCTCCACAGATACGCAGTATTTT.

The CDR3 sequence is CASSLGLAGVVRTGELFF. CDR3 nucleotide sequence: TGTGCCAGCAGCTTAGGACTAGCGGGAGTAGTGCGCACCGGGGAGCTGTTTTTT. V is TRBV11-1 and J is TRBJ2-2, with TRBD2 matching over 12 bases. The CDR3 consists of 18 residues. V lost 1 base to trimming and J lost 4 bases; unmatched junction nucleotides: 7. From germline, CDR1 is SGHAT and CDR2 FQDESV (reference sequence).

The V call is TRBV2, the J call TRBJ1-4; 7 nucleotides line up with TRBD1. The V and J ends lost 8 bases and 5 bases, in that order; junction bases with no gene match: 17. The CDR3 loop spans 17 amino acids. Germline V lookup: CDR1 SNHLY, CDR2 FYNNEI. The CDR3 sequence is CASSGLPGGTRNEKLFF. The CDR3 DNA sequence: TGTGCCAGCTCGGGACTCCCAGGGGGGACTCGAAATGAAAAACTGTTTTTT.

The CDR3 coding sequence is TGCGCCAGCAGCTACCGGACTGGGGGCAATGAGCAGTTCTTC. It codes for CASSYRTGGNEQFF. The rearrangement links TRBV4-3 to TRBJ2-1; possibly TRBD1 or TRBD2 for D (5 bases each). The ends were cut back, 5 bases at V and 6 bases at J, with 14 bases in the middle. The CDR3 is made up of 14 amino acids. CDR1 is LGHNA and CDR2 is YSLEER in the germline V gene.

This clone was counted ten times or more. Other DNA sequences within the sample encode an identical CDR3. This sequence joins TRBV11-2 and TRBJ2-7; D remains unclear. The germline gives CDR1 SGHAT, CDR2 FQNNGV. V lost 1 base and J lost 3, with 7 bases in between. CDR3 size: 13 residues. The CDR3 loop is CASSLGQIYEQYF. The CDR3 coding sequence is TGTGCCAGCAGCTTAGGGCAGATCTACGAGCAGTACTTC.

The chain joins TRBV7-3 to TRBJ2-7, with D perhaps assigned TRBD1 or TRBD2 (7 bases each). The V end lost 5 bases, the J end lost 1 base, and 12 bases lay between the germline ends. CDR1 and CDR2 (germline): SGHTA, FQGTGA. CDR3 size: 14 residues. The CDR3 DNA reads as TGTGCCAGCAGCAGACAGGGAGGGTCCTACGAGCAGTACTTC. Encoded protein: CASSRQGGSYEQYF.